The sequence of this TCR beta chain was determined in a study of regulatory T cells in long-lasting Graves disease. Study information: Persistent cases were those of Graves' disease that involved over 5 years of antithyroid drugs with positive TSH receptor antibodies.

Relying on iRepertoire HTBI primers and Arm-PCR of CDR3 regions, the team built TCR beta libraries. TCRdb reprocessed the multiplex PCR reads via MiXCR and lists one record per CDR3 protein. Seen here are over 450,000 distinct CDR3 sequences, 20% to 25% observed once, and the top ten hold roughly 7%. General observations from the study: Persistent-disease Graves' patients showed less TCR diversity than new cases.

The table lists this clonotype with many counts. What it binds is unknown. Time point defined: persistent/refractory GD, antithyroid drugs over 5 years with positive TRAb. PBMC RNA was the source of the TCR library. EDTA tubes received nine milliliters of drawn peripheral blood. Germline V lookup: CDR1 MDHEN, CDR2 SYDVKM. The CDR3 loop spans 16 amino acids. V was cut by 7 bases and J by 1 base, with 19 bases left in between. The sequenced sample was peripheral blood mononuclear cells (PBMCs), obtained when the disease was refractory, from a patient treated with antithyroid drugs. This chain joins TRBV28 and TRBJ1-1; D ambiguous. The TCR sequence derives from a female donor with Graves disease. This chain's CDR3 is CASTTAGIPKNTEAFF. The CDR3 DNA reads as TGTGCCAGCACGACCGCCGGGATCCCCAAGAACACTGAAGCTTTCTTT. The variable domain in full, with the rest retrieved from reference TRBV28 and TRBJ1-1, is DVKVTQSSRYLVKRTGEKVFLECVQDMDHENMFWYRQDPGLGLRLIYFSYDVKMKEKGDIPEGYSVSREKKERFSLILESASTNQTSMYLCASTTAGIPKNTEAFFGQGTRLTVV.